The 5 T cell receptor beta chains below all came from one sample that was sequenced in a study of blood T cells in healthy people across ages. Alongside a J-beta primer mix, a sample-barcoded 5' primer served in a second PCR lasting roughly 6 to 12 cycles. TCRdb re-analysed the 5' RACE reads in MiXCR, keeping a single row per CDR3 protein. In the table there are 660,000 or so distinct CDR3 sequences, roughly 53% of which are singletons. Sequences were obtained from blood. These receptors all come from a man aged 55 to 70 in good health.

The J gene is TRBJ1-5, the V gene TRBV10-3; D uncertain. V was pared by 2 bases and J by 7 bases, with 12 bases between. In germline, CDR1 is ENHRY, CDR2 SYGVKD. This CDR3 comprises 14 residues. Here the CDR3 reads CAISEGGSGQPQHF. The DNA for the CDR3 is TGTGCCATCAGTGAGGGAGGTTCGGGACAGCCCCAGCATTTT.

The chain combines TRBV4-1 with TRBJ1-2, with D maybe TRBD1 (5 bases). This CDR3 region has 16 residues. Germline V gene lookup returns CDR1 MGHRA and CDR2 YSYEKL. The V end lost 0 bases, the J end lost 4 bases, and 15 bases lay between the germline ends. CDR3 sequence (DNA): TGCGCCAGCAGCCAAGATATAGGGGCTGGTGGCTATGGCTACACCTTC. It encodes CASSQDIGAGGYGYTF.

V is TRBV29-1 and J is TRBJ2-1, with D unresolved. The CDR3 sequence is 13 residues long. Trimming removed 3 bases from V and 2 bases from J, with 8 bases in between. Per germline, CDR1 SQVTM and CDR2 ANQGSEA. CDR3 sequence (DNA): TGCAGCGTTGAGCGGCAGGCCTACAATGAGCAGTTCTTC. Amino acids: CSVERQAYNEQFF.

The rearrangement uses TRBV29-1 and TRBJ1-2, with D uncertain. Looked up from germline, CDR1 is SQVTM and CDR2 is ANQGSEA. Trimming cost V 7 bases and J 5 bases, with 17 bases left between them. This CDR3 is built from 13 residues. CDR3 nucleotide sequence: TGCAGCGCCGACGTAGGGTTGGGTTATGGCTACACCTTC. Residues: CSADVGLGYGYTF.

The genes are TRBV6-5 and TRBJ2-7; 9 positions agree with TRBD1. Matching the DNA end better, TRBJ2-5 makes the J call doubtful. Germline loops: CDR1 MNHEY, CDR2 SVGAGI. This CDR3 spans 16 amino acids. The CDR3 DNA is TGTGCCAGCAGTACCTCTTTAGGGACAGGGAGGGAGACCCAGTACTTC. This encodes CASSTSLGTGRETQYF.